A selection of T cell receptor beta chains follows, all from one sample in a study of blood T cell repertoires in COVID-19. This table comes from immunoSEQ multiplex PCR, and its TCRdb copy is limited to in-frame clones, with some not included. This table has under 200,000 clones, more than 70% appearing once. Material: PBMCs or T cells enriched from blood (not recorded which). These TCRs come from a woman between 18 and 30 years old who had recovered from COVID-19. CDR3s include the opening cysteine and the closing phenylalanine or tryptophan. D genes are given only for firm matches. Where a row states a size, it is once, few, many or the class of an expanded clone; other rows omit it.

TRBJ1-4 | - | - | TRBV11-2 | CASSLDNTFNEKLFF | TGTGCCAGCAGCTTAGACAACACCTTTAATGAAAAACTGTTTTTT
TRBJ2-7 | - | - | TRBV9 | CASSPSGIYEQYF | TGTGCCAGCAGCCCCTCGGGGATCTACGAGCAGTACTTC
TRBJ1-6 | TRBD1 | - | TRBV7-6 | CASRPDARQGNNSPLHF | TGTGCCAGCAGGCCCGACGCCCGACAGGGAAATAATTCACCCCTCCACTTT
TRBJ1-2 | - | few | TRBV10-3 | CAISITGDGYTF | TGTGCCATCAGTATTACCGGGGATGGCTACACCTTC
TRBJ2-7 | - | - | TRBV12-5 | CASVLGAYEQYF | TGTGCTAGTGTCTTGGGGGCGTACGAGCAGTACTTC
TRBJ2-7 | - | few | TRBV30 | CAWSTRQAYEQYF | TGTGCCTGGAGTACCAGACAGGCCTACGAGCAGTACTTC
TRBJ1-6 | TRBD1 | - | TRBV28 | CASSLGWGQGNSPLHF | TGTGCCAGCAGTCTGGGCTGGGGACAGGGGAATTCACCCCTCCACTTT
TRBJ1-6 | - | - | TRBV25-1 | CASTRGGHRGNSPLHF | TGTGCCAGCACCAGGGGCGGGCATCGAGGCAATTCACCCCTCCACTTT
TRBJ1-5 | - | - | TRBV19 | CASSVPGTTNQPQHF | TGTGCCAGTAGTGTTCCCGGGACTACAAATCAGCCCCAGCATTTT
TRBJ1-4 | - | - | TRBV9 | CASSVAGGPGEKLFF | TGTGCCAGCAGCGTAGCGGGGGGTCCTGGAGAAAAACTGTTTTTT
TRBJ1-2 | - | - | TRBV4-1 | CASSQEVRRDYGYTF | TGCGCCAGCAGCCAAGAAGTTCGGAGGGACTATGGCTACACCTTC
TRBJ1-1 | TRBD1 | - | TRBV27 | CASSFFPGQLGSTEAFF | TGTGCCAGCAGTTTCTTTCCGGGACAGTTGGGAAGCACTGAAGCTTTCTTT